The 17 T cell receptor beta chains below come from one sample, sequenced in a study of T cell changes during pregnancy in multiple sclerosis. Measured with immunoSEQ multiplex PCR; TCRdb has only the in-frame clones, and not every one. The sample comprises about 32,000 clones, about 88% of which are singletons, and about 10% rests with the top ten. Sample: CD8+ T cells from peripheral blood mononuclear cells, taken in the second trimester of pregnancy. The receptors stem from a female donor with multiple sclerosis, enrolled in a pregnancy study.

CDR3 bases: TGTGCCAGCAGCTTAGAGGACACCTACCAAGAGACCCAGTACTTC. This translates into CASSLEDTYQETQYF. The V call is TRBV7-8, the J call TRBJ2-5; D is possibly TRBD1 (5 bases). Germline CDR1 is SGHVS and CDR2 is FQNEAQ. This CDR3 comprises 15 residues. Trimming cost V 1 base and J 0 bases, with 9 bases left between them.

V is TRBV4-1 and J is TRBJ1-4; possible D gene TRBD1, 6 bases. CDR3 size: 15 residues. CDR1 is MGHRA and CDR2 is YSYEKL in the germline V gene. V was clipped by 0 bases and J by 6 bases, with 11 bases between them. As DNA, the CDR3 is TGCGCCAGCAGCCAAGACACAGGGTTGGATGAAAAACTGTTTTTT. Its protein is CASSQDTGLDEKLFF.

This clone appeared once. Here the CDR3 DNA reads TGTGCCAGCAGCGTAGCACCAGGAAACTATGGCTACACCTTC. Its protein product is CASSVAPGNYGYTF. This sequence joins TRBV9 and TRBJ1-2, with D unresolved. Trimming pared 0 bases from V and 2 bases from J, leaving 8 bases between. The CDR3 consists of 14 residues. Germline-derived CDR1 and CDR2 are SGDLS and YYNGEE. Full variable domain (outside the CDR3, taken from reference TRBV9 and TRBJ1-2): DSGVTQTPKHLITATGQRVTLRCSPRSGDLSVYWYQQSLDQGLQFLIQYYNGEERAKGNILERFSAQQFPDLHSELNLSSLELGDSALYFCASSVAPGNYGYTFGSGTRLTVV.

This clone appeared once. The chain joins TRBV27 to TRBJ2-7; 8 bases fit TRBD1. CDR3 length: 14 amino acids. The J segment lost 6 bases and the V segment lost 5 bases, leaving 9 bases of the junction unmatched. Germline V lookup: CDR1 MNHEY, CDR2 SMNVEV (reference sequence). CDR3 protein: CASSGQDRGSEQYF. The CDR3 DNA reads as TGTGCCAGCAGTGGGCAAGACAGGGGCTCCGAGCAGTACTTC.

Sample share makes this clone medium-sized. The V and J genes are TRBV6-6 and TRBJ1-3; D uncertain. The ends were cut back, 0 bases at V and 6 bases at J, with 12 bases in the middle. The length of the CDR3 is 15 residues. Germline values: CDR1 MNHNY, CDR2 SVGAGI (reference sequence). DNA for the CDR3: TGTGCCAGCAGTTACTCGGTCCCTGGGCCAAACACCATATATTTT. As protein: CASSYSVPGPNTIYF.

V gene TRBV7-2 combines with J gene TRBJ2-5; D is undetermined. V lost 1 base, J lost 4 bases, and 7 bases lay in between. The germline V gene has CDR1 SGHTA and CDR2 FQGNSA. This CDR3 comprises 13 residues. CDR3 in DNA: TGTGCCAGCAGCTTAGGGCCAGGAGAGACCCAGTACTTC. This translates into CASSLGPGETQYF.

This clone was seen just once. J is TRBJ2-1 and V is TRBV7-6; 14 bases line up with TRBD2. The CDR3 covers 17 residues. Germline CDR1 reads SGHVS; CDR2 reads FNYEAQ. The J segment lost 4 bases and the V segment lost 5 bases, leaving 7 bases of the junction unmatched. The CDR3 DNA reads as TGTGCCAGCAGCGACGGACTAGCGGGAGGTTCTTACAATGAGCAGTTCTTC. This gives the protein CASSDGLAGGSYNEQFF.

The V gene is TRBV13, the J gene TRBJ2-1; D gene ambiguous. The V end was cut by 3 bases, the J end by 0 bases, with 18 bases between. The length of the CDR3 is 18 residues. Germline CDR1 reads PRHDT; CDR2 reads FYEKMQ (reference sequence). CDR3 in amino acids: CASSFSTFRVNSYNEQFF. CDR3 sequence (DNA): TGTGCCAGCAGCTTTTCTACCTTCCGGGTGAACTCCTACAATGAGCAGTTCTTC.

This rearrangement joins TRBV28 to TRBJ2-7; the match to TRBD1 covers 10 bases. This CDR3 contains 14 residues. Per the germline V gene, CDR1 is MDHEN and CDR2 is SYDVKM. J lost 6 bases, V lost 2 bases, and 4 bases had no gene match. The CDR3 is CASSLGQGGSEQYF. Written as DNA, the CDR3 is TGTGCCAGCAGTTTAGGACAGGGGGGTTCCGAGCAGTACTTC.

The gene calls are TRBV5-5 and TRBJ1-2; D remains unclear. The germline V gene encodes CDR1 SGHKS and CDR2 YYEKEE (reference sequence). This CDR3 region has 12 residues. Trimming took 6 bases from V and 8 from J, leaving 14 bases between them. The CDR3 region has the DNA TGTGCCAGCAAAGACACCCGTGAGGGCTACACCTTC. Translating it yields CASKDTREGYTF. Filled out from reference TRBV5-5 and TRBJ1-2, the complete variable domain reads DAGVTQSPTHLIKTRGQQVTLRCSPISGHKSVSWYQQVLGQGPQFIFQYYEKEERGRGNFPDRFSARQFPNYSSELNVNALLLGDSALYLCASKDTREGYTFGSGTRLTVV.

The chain recombines TRBV25-1 with TRBJ1-5; D possibly corresponds to TRBD1 (5 bases). This CDR3 contains 14 residues. Between the trimmed V and J ends, which lost 10 bases and 4 bases, there was a span of 17 bases. CDR1 is MGHDK, CDR2 SYGVNS, per germline. The CDR3 DNA is TGTGCCACAGGGCGGGGTGACCTTAATCAGCCCCAGCATTTT. It encodes CATGRGDLNQPQHF. Variable domain in full (rest from reference TRBV25-1 and TRBJ1-5): EADIYQTPRYLVIGTGKKITLECSQTMGHDKMYWYQQDPGMELHLIHYSYGVNSTEKGDLSSESTVSRIRTEHFPLTLESARPSHTSQYLCATGRGDLNQPQHFGDGTRLSIL.

The chain has TRBV5-1 and TRBJ2-3; D is unresolved. CDR1 and CDR2 from the germline V gene are SGHRS and YFSETQ. V lost 4 bases and J 4 bases, leaving 16 bases between the germline ends. The CDR3 has 15 amino acids. CDR3 nucleotides: TGCGCCAGCAGCCCTGACAAGGTGGATCCAGATACGCAGTATTTT. This translates into CASSPDKVDPDTQYF.

The rearrangement links TRBV30 to TRBJ2-3; 7 nucleotides match TRBD1. Germline CDR1 and CDR2: GTSNPN and SVGIG (reference sequence). This CDR3 is built from 14 residues. The J segment lost 2 bases and the V segment lost 4 bases, leaving 6 bases of the junction unmatched. CDR3 amino acids: CAWKQGPSTDTQYF. DNA of the CDR3: TGTGCCTGGAAACAGGGGCCCTCCACAGATACGCAGTATTTT.

This chain links TRBV30 with TRBJ2-3, with a tentative D call TRBD2 (6 bases). This CDR3 has 17 amino acids. Germline lookup yields CDR1 GTSNPN and CDR2 SVGIG (reference sequence). V lost 2 bases to trimming and J lost 4 bases, with 22 bases between them. CDR3 DNA sequence: TGTGCCTGGAGTCCCCCGGGACTCCCAAGGAGCCCAGATACGCAGTATTTT. Translation: CAWSPPGLPRSPDTQYF.

The V and J genes are TRBV6-5 and TRBJ1-6; 10 bases map to TRBD1. The length of the CDR3 is 15 residues. Trimming cost V 0 bases and J 9 bases; bases outside gene matches: 2. The germline CDR1 and CDR2 sequences are MNHEY and SVGAGI. CDR3 DNA sequence: TGTGCCAGCAGTTACTCAGGGACAGGGGCTTCACCCCTCCACTTT. As protein: CASSYSGTGASPLHF.

The CDR3 loop reads CASRVQTGPDYEQYF. The CDR3 DNA follows: TGTGCCAGCAGGGTACAGACAGGGCCAGACTACGAGCAGTACTTC. The chain carries TRBV2 and TRBJ2-7; 7 bases align to TRBD1. CDR3 length equals 15 residues. V lost 6 bases to trimming and J lost 3 bases; unmatched junction nucleotides: 11. Germline values: CDR1 SNHLY, CDR2 FYNNEI. Variable domain in full (rest from reference TRBV2 and TRBJ2-7): EPEVTQTPSHQVTQMGQEVILRCVPISNHLYFYWYRQILGQKVEFLVSFYNNEISEKSEIFDDQFSVERPDGSNFTLKIRSTKLEDSAMYFCASRVQTGPDYEQYFGPGTRLTVT.

The V call is TRBV6-1, the J call TRBJ2-5; D perhaps matches TRBD1 (5 bases). The ends were cut back, 0 bases at V and 1 base at J, with 12 bases in the middle. Germline loops: CDR1 MNHNS, CDR2 SASEGT. The CDR3 extends over 16 amino acids. The CDR3 loop is CASSEAIRAAQETQYF. For the CDR3, the DNA is TGTGCCAGCAGTGAAGCGATCAGGGCAGCCCAAGAGACCCAGTACTTC.